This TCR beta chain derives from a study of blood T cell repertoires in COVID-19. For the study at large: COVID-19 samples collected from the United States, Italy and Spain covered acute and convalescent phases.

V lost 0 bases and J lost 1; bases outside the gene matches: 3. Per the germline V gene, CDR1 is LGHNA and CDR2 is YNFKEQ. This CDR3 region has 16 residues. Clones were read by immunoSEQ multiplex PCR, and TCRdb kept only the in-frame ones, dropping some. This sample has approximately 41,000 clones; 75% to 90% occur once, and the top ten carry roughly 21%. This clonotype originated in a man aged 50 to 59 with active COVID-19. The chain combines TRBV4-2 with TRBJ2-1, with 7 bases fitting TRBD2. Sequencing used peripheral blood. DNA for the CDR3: TGTGCCAGCAGCCAAGACTTAGCGGGTTCCTACAATGAGCAGTTCTTC. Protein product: CASSQDLAGSYNEQFF.